Listed below are T cell receptor beta chains from one sample, sequenced in a study of response to subunit inactivated influenza vaccine. One entry per CDR3 protein results from TCRdb running MiXCR on the RT-PCR reads. The table shows about 700,000 distinct CDR3 sequences, with more than 11% occurring only once. The sample in question was PBMCs from blood, obtained 14 to 15 days before vaccination. All receptors derive from a man in his fifties or sixties who received an inactivated influenza vaccine. CDR3s include the opening cysteine and the closing phenylalanine or tryptophan.

TRBJ2-2	TRBV12-3/TRBV12-4	CASSLMGLAGYTGELFF
TRBJ2-1	TRBV6-2/TRBV6-3	CASTPDDRVLYNEQFF
TRBJ1-4	TRBV7-9	CASGTVEKLFF
TRBJ2-3	TRBV4-3	CASSQRGTDTQYF
TRBJ2-1	TRBV7-2	CASSPLWGTTSNEQFF
TRBJ2-7	TRBV27	CASKSNPWAGSEQYF
TRBJ2-5	TRBV12-3/TRBV12-4	CASRSGQGGPLETQYF
TRBJ1-2	TRBV12-3/TRBV12-4	CASSNPPGQRGYTF
TRBJ2-1	TRBV4-2	CASSQDRDLRQFF
TRBJ1-1	TRBV7-6	CASSLASQTGKYRNTEAFF
TRBJ2-3	TRBV29-1	CSVEEGGTGIADTQYF
TRBJ2-3	TRBV6-2/TRBV6-3	CASSPQGSYDTQYF
TRBJ2-5	TRBV2	CASSPSRGPETQYF
TRBJ2-3	TRBV4-2	CASSHGGQRETDTQYF
TRBJ2-3	TRBV6-1	CASTKTSGRVFTDTQYF
TRBJ2-7	TRBV7-2	CASSSPGGLADYEQYF
TRBJ2-1	TRBV10-3	CAISGTGSSNNEQFF
TRBJ2-1	TRBV25-1	CVSSISPGLAGPSPDEQFF
TRBJ1-1	TRBV27	CASSFIDRKWTEAFF
TRBJ2-1	TRBV5-1	CASSLRTSGYNEQFF
TRBJ2-3	TRBV4-2	CASSQGAGAGTDTQYF
TRBJ2-4	TRBV12-3/TRBV12-4	CATLTSGGENIQYF
TRBJ2-3	TRBV30	CAWSVLANTDTQYF